Listed here are 8 T cell receptor beta chains from one sample, sequenced in a study of blood T cell repertoires in COVID-19. Assay used: immunoSEQ multiplex PCR; TCRdb lists only in-frame clones, some missing. The sample lists fewer than 400,000 clones, 85% to 90% occurring once. The specimen sequenced was PBMCs or T cells enriched from blood (not recorded which). The origin of the receptors is a young man who had recovered from COVID-19.

V gene TRBV11-3 combines with J gene TRBJ2-1, with 7 bases matching TRBD1. Per the germline V gene, CDR1 is SGHNT and CDR2 is YENEEA. J was trimmed by 5 bases and V by 5 bases; bases with no gene match: 9. This CDR3 is 15 amino acids long. Here the CDR3 reads CASSPRQGSHNEQFF. Here the CDR3 DNA reads TGTGCCAGCAGCCCTCGACAGGGCTCACACAATGAGCAGTTCTTC.

This clone was found once. The CDR3 nucleotides read TGTGCCAGTAGCACCGGGACTTGGAAGACTGAAGCTTTCTTT. It is translated as CASSTGTWKTEAFF. V is TRBV19 and J is TRBJ1-1, with D tentatively TRBD1 (5 bases). The V end was cut by 6 bases, the J end by 5 bases, with 16 bases between. CDR1 is LNHDA, CDR2 SQIVND, per germline (reference sequence). The CDR3 runs 14 residues. Drawing the rest from reference TRBV19 and TRBJ1-1, the complete variable domain is DGGITQSPKYLFRKEGQNVTLSCEQNLNHDAMYWYRQDPGQGLRLIYYSQIVNDFQKGDIAEGYSVSREKKESFPLTVTSAQKNPTAFYLCASSTGTWKTEAFFGQGTRLTVV.

The chain joins TRBV7-9 to TRBJ2-7, with TRBD2 matching 8 bases. The CDR3 loop spans 14 amino acids. The V and J ends lost 3 bases and 6 bases, in that order; junction bases with no gene match: 7. Germline V lookup: CDR1 SEHNR, CDR2 FQNEAQ (reference sequence). In nucleotides, the CDR3 is TGTGCCAGCAGCTTGGGTAGCGGGATCCTCGAGCAGTACTTC. This translates into CASSLGSGILEQYF.

This clone was observed a handful of times. The V gene is TRBV2, the J gene TRBJ2-5; TRBD1 agrees at 8 bases. The CDR3 extends over 14 amino acids. The germline CDR1 and CDR2 sequences are SNHLY and FYNNEI. V lost 6 bases to trimming and J lost 6 bases; unmatched junction nucleotides: 9. This CDR3 reads CASSNSGGEKTQYF. The DNA for the CDR3 is TGTGCCAGCAGCAACTCAGGGGGCGAGAAGACCCAGTACTTC.

V is TRBV6-6 and J is TRBJ2-5; 9 bases match TRBD2. Per germline, CDR1 MNHNY and CDR2 SVGAGI (reference sequence). V lost 7 bases to trimming and J lost 4 bases; unmatched junction nucleotides: 10. The CDR3 is 15 amino acids. The CDR3 sequence is CASKRWVAGVETQYF. CDR3 DNA: TGTGCCAGCAAAAGGTGGGTAGCGGGAGTAGAGACCCAGTACTTC.

This clone was seen a single time. This chain links TRBV27 with TRBJ2-4; 8 nucleotides agree with TRBD2. Germline values: CDR1 MNHEY, CDR2 SMNVEV (reference sequence). Trimming cost V 5 bases and J 0 bases; bases outside gene matches: 6. The CDR3 length is 16 residues. CDR3 in amino acids: CASSPGGAGAKNIQYF. Here the CDR3 DNA reads TGTGCCAGCAGTCCGGGGGGGGCGGGAGCCAAAAACATTCAGTACTTC.

The CDR3 protein is CASSEPWGEGFNEQFF. As DNA, the CDR3 is TGCGCCAGCAGTGAGCCGTGGGGGGAAGGGTTCAATGAGCAGTTCTTC. The V gene is TRBV10-2, the J gene TRBJ2-1; TRBD2 might be the D (6 bases). V was shortened by 2 bases and J by 6 bases, with 17 bases between the two germline ends. CDR3 length: 16 amino acids. The germline gives CDR1 WSHSY, CDR2 SAAADI.

The genes are TRBV9 and TRBJ2-3; 9 bases line up with TRBD2. Per the germline V gene, CDR1 is SGDLS and CDR2 is YYNGEE. The CDR3 length is 17 residues. With V trimmed by 3 bases and J by 2 bases, 10 bases remained unmatched. CDR3 in amino acids: CASSEGLAGTPTDTQYF. CDR3 coding DNA: TGTGCCAGCAGCGAGGGTCTAGCGGGGACCCCCACAGATACGCAGTATTTT.